A selection of T cell receptor beta chains follows, all from one sample in a study of T cells in narcolepsy. Here immunoSEQ multiplex PCR was the method, and the copy in TCRdb shows in-frame clones only, minus some. The sample contains tens of thousands of clones, 60% to 85% of which appear only once. The specimen was memory (CD45RA-) CD4+ T cells from blood. These receptors were obtained from a human donor in good health. Both conserved end residues are part of each CDR3. D genes are given only for firm matches. Clone size, where shown, is once, few, many, or a class for clones that have expanded.

clone size	D gene	V gene	J gene	CDR3 DNA	CDR3 protein
-	TRBD1	TRBV27	TRBJ2-1	TGTGCCAGCAGTTTAAAAGGCCTCACTGGGACAGGGGGTATGAATGAGCAGTTCTTC	CASSLKGLTGTGGMNEQFF
-	-	TRBV6-5	TRBJ1-1	TGTGCCAGCAGTTACGGGGGGACGGCCACTGAAGCTTTCTTT	CASSYGGTATEAFF
-	TRBD1	TRBV19	TRBJ2-3	TGTGCCAGTAGTATAGATGGGACAGCCGGGGATACGCAGTATTTT	CASSIDGTAGDTQYF
-	-	TRBV19	TRBJ2-4	TGTGCCAACCTTAAAGAACATACTTACAGAAACATTCAGTACTTC	CANLKEHTYRNIQYF
once	-	TRBV6-6	TRBJ2-5	TGTGCCAGCAGTACTCCCACAGGGAGCCAAGAGACCCAGTACTTC	CASSTPTGSQETQYF
-	TRBD1	TRBV5-8	TRBJ2-4	TGTGCCAGCAGGTTGACAGGGGTTAACATTCAGTACTTC	CASRLTGVNIQYF
-	-	TRBV7-3	TRBJ1-1	TGTGCCAGCAGCTCCGGGCCCACGGGGACTGAAGCTTTCTTT	CASSSGPTGTEAFF
-	-	TRBV6-1	TRBJ2-3	TGTGCCAGCAGATTGGTGTCTAGCACAGATACGCAGTATTTT	CASRLVSSTDTQYF
-	-	TRBV19	TRBJ1-5	TGTGCCAGTAGTAGGGGACTCCTTGGAAATCAGCCCCAGCATTTT	CASSRGLLGNQPQHF
-	TRBD1	TRBV6-5	TRBJ1-2	TGTGCCAGCAGTACACATCCGACAGGGGCCTATGGCTACACCTTC	CASSTHPTGAYGYTF
-	-	TRBV5-6	TRBJ1-6	TGTGCCAGCAGCTTGAATATGGGGTCACCCCTCCACTTT	CASSLNMGSPLHF
-	TRBD1	TRBV27	TRBJ2-7	TGTGCCAGCAGCCCAATATCAGGGGGAGAGCAGTACTTC	CASSPISGGEQYF
-	TRBD1	TRBV7-3	TRBJ2-2	TGTGCCAGCAGCTCAGGACAGGGCCAGGTCACCGGGGAGCTGTTTTTT	CASSSGQGQVTGELFF
-	TRBD1	TRBV19	TRBJ1-4	TGTGCCAGTAGTCGGGACAGCCTAGGTGAAAAACTGTTTTTT	CASSRDSLGEKLFF
-	-	TRBV30	TRBJ1-5	TGTGCCTGGAGTTCCCCCGCGGGTCAGCCCCAGCATTTT	CAWSSPAGQPQHF
-	-	TRBV4-3	TRBJ2-7	TGCGCCAGCAGCCAGCCCAGCCTCACCGGATCCTACGAGCAGTACTTC	CASSQPSLTGSYEQYF
few	TRBD1	TRBV5-1	TRBJ1-2	TGCGCCAGCTACCCAGGGGGGGGCACACACTATGGCTACACCTTC	CASYPGGGTHYGYTF
-	-	TRBV11-2	TRBJ2-1	TGTGCCAGCAGCCAGGACTCCCAGGGCAATGAGCAGTTCTTC	CASSQDSQGNEQFF
-	-	TRBV6-6	TRBJ2-7	TGTGCCAGCAGGGGGGCAGGTCCCTACGAGCAGTACTTC	CASRGAGPYEQYF
-	-	TRBV28	TRBJ1-2	TGTGCCACCTCTTTGGAGGGTGGCTACACCTTC	CATSLEGGYTF
once	-	TRBV7-9	TRBJ2-2	TGTGCCAGCAGCCGCAGGGAAACCGGGGAGCTGTTTTTT	CASSRRETGELFF
once	-	TRBV7-2	TRBJ1-5	TGTGCCAGCAGTTTAAAAGGGTATGATCAGCCCCAGCATTTT	CASSLKGYDQPQHF
-	-	TRBV6-5	TRBJ2-4	TGTGCCAGCAGTTACGCTAGGAAAAACATTCAGTACTTC	CASSYARKNIQYF
-	-	TRBV18	TRBJ1-5	TGTGCCAGCTCACCACCGAGGCAGACAGCCTCACACAATCAGCCCCAGCATTTT	CASSPPRQTASHNQPQHF
-	-	TRBV18	TRBJ1-3	TGTGCCAGCTCAGGGGACATTGGAAACACCATATATTTT	CASSGDIGNTIYF
-	-	TRBV29-1	TRBJ1-5	TGCAGCGCTTCTACAGGGAGCGAGGGCAATCAGCCCCAGCATTTT	CSASTGSEGNQPQHF
-	-	TRBV27	TRBJ1-5	TGTGCCAGCAGTCTCGAACCAGGGCAGCCCCAGCATTTT	CASSLEPGQPQHF
few	-	TRBV10-3	TRBJ1-1	TGTGCCATCACCTCAGGGGCCACTGAAGCTTTCTTT	CAITSGATEAFF
-	-	TRBV5-4	TRBJ1-2	TGTGCCAGCAGCCAAGCGGGGAGCTATGGCTACACCTTC	CASSQAGSYGYTF
-	-	TRBV6-5	TRBJ2-7	TGTGCCAGCAGAGGACGGGGTTACGAGCAGTACTTC	CASRGRGYEQYF
-	-	TRBV6-5	TRBJ1-4	TGTGCCAGCAGTTGGAACCGGGCAACTAATGAAAAACTGTTTTTT	CASSWNRATNEKLFF
-	TRBD1	TRBV19	TRBJ1-1	TGTGCCAGTAGTATAGCACCCGACAGGGTGAACACTGAAGCTTTCTTT	CASSIAPDRVNTEAFF
-	-	TRBV11-2	TRBJ2-1	TGTGCCAGCAGCTTAAGTAGTTCTTACAATGAGCAGTTCTTC	CASSLSSSYNEQFF
-	TRBD2	TRBV29-1	TRBJ2-1	TGCAGCGTTGCGGGCGGGAGGGCCTCCAACAATGAGCAGTTCTTC	CSVAGGRASNNEQFF
-	-	TRBV7-3	TRBJ2-1	TGTGCCAGCAGCTTAGTCGCGCGGAACAATGAGCAGTTCTTC	CASSLVARNNEQFF
-	-	TRBV5-5	TRBJ1-2	TGTGCCAGCAGCTTGCCAAACTATGGCTACACCTTC	CASSLPNYGYTF
-	-	TRBV5-1	TRBJ2-3	TGCGCCAGCAGGGCTTCTAGCAGAGGACCCACAGATACGCAGTATTTT	CASRASSRGPTDTQYF
-	-	TRBV9	TRBJ1-1	TGTGCCAGCAGCGTAGGGGCTTTCTTT	CASSVGAFF
-	TRBD2	TRBV6-1	TRBJ2-7	TGTGCCAGCAGCGTACTAGCGGAGACCTACGAGCAGTACTTC	CASSVLAETYEQYF
-	TRBD1	TRBV6-6	TRBJ1-2	TGTGCCAGCAGGGACGGGACAGACTCTGGCTACACCTTC	CASRDGTDSGYTF
-	TRBD1	TRBV28	TRBJ1-2	TGTGCCAGCAGCCTAGGGACAGGGCGAGGCTACACCTTC	CASSLGTGRGYTF
-	-	TRBV2	TRBJ1-4	TGTGCCAGCAGCCCCTCTGAAAAACTGTTTTTT	CASSPSEKLFF
-	TRBD2	TRBV19	TRBJ2-7	TGTGCCACACGGACTAGCGGGACCTCCTACGAGCAGTACTTC	CATRTSGTSYEQYF